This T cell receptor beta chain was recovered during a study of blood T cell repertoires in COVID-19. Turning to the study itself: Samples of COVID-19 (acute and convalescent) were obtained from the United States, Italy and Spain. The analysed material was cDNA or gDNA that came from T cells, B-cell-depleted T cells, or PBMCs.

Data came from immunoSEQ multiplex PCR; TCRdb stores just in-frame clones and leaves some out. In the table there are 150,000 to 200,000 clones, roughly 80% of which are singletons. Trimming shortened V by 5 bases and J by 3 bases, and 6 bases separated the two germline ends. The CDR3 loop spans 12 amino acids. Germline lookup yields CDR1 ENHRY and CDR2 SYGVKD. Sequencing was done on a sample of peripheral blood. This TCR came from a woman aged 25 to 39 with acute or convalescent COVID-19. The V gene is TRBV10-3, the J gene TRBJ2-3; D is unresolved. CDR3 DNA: TGTGCCATCAGTCTAGATACAGATACGCAGTATTTT. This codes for CAISLDTDTQYF.